Here is one T cell receptor beta chain with its context. This entry is derived from a study of blood T cell repertoires in COVID-19. Study-wide background: Samples came from the United States, Italy and Spain, spanning acute and convalescent COVID-19. Sources were T cells, B-cell-depleted T cells, or PBMCs; the material itself was cDNA or gDNA.

Authors' analysis steps: Amplification with reference gene primers provided the estimates of nucleated cell counts. Sequencing was performed with immunoSEQ multiplex PCR; in TCRdb, only in-frame clones are kept and a portion is missing. V and J calls and clone size follow that table, whereas D and trimming were derived from the DNA. The sample yields a few hundred thousand clones, roughly 88% seen once. Trimming cost V 6 bases and J 2 bases; bases outside gene matches: 15. Germline loops: CDR1 MNHEY, CDR2 SVGEGT. The CDR3 length is 18 residues. Sample: peripheral blood. The source of this sequence is a man at least 80 years old with acute or convalescent COVID-19. The chain uses TRBV6-2 or TRBV6-3 and TRBJ1-5; 8 positions agree with TRBD1. The CDR3, as DNA: TGTGCCAGCAGCCCAGGACAGGGACTGGGGGGAGGCAATCAGCCCCAGCATTTT. Encoded protein: CASSPGQGLGGGNQPQHF.